This TCR beta chain was retrieved from a study of T cell responses to AZD1222 COVID-19 vaccine. Study-wide points: The study found vaccine-associated CD4 TCRs spanning spike, dominant at 160-218 and 743-854.

Method: immunoSEQ multiplex PCR; TCRdb's copy keeps in-frame clones and lacks some. The sample lists about 160,000 clones, 90% to 95% seen once, with less than 4.5% in the top ten. A note on this clone: Its antigen is as yet unknown.

The CDR3 loop spans 16 amino acids. Germline CDR1 is SGHKS and CDR2 is YYEKEE (reference sequence). V trimming: 3 bases; J trimming: 2 bases; junction bases outside the gene matches: 8. The sequencing used peripheral blood, collected on day 0 of MenACWY control vaccination. This receptor was identified in an adult in good health. V is TRBV5-5 and J is TRBJ2-7, with TRBD2 matching 10 bases. The CDR3 reads CASSSILAGLTYEQYF. CDR3 coding DNA: TGTGCCAGCAGCTCCATACTAGCGGGGTTAACCTACGAGCAGTACTTC. The full variable domain, in which reference TRBV5-5 and TRBJ2-7 provide the parts outside the CDR3, is DAGVTQSPTHLIKTRGQQVTLRCSPISGHKSVSWYQQVLGQGPQFIFQYYEKEERGRGNFPDRFSARQFPNYSSELNVNALLLGDSALYLCASSSILAGLTYEQYFGPGTRLTVT.